This is a list of T cell receptor beta chains from one sample in a study of T cell responses to AZD1222 COVID-19 vaccine. Method: immunoSEQ multiplex PCR; TCRdb's copy keeps in-frame clones and lacks some. The sample lists around 130,000 clones; 93% were seen once. This material consisted of peripheral blood, taken on day 0 of AZD1222 vaccination. Every receptor here comes from an adult in good health. The CDR3 runs from the conserved cysteine through the conserved F or W. Fields, in order: clone size, J gene, CDR3 length, D gene, V gene, CDR3 DNA, CDR3 protein. A D gene is named only where the DNA matches it firmly. Clone size is stated in some rows and not others, as once, few, many or a class when expanded.

>.|TRBJ1-2|17|TRBD1|TRBV28
TGTGCCAGCAGTCCAACCGGGACAGGGGGCCTGGGCTATGGCTACACCTTC
CASSPTGTGGLGYGYTF
>.|TRBJ1-1|15|.|TRBV7-2
TGTGCCAGCAGCTTAGATGGCAGAACGAACACTGAAGCTTTCTTT
CASSLDGRTNTEAFF
>once|TRBJ2-4|12|.|TRBV6-5
TGTGCCAGCCGCGAGGGAGAAAACATTCAGTACTTC
CASREGENIQYF
>.|TRBJ1-2|17|.|TRBV19
TGTGCCAGTAGTATATGGGGTAGGTCAGCGAGACCTTATGGCTACACCTTC
CASSIWGRSARPYGYTF
>.|TRBJ2-5|20|.|TRBV5-1
TGCGCCAGCAGCTTGGCCCATGGCAGTATTTTGTCGAGCGATAGAGAGACCCAGTACTTC
CASSLAHGSILSSDRETQYF
>.|TRBJ2-7|14|TRBD1|TRBV24-1
TGTGCCACCAGTGATCGGACAGGGCTAGGGGAGCAGTACTTC
CATSDRTGLGEQYF
>.|TRBJ1-2|15|.|TRBV19
TGTGCCAGTAGCAAAGGACACTCTCCAAACTATGGCTACACCTTC
CASSKGHSPNYGYTF
>.|TRBJ1-5|14|.|TRBV2
TGTGCCAGCAGTAGAAGCACAGGGACTCAGCCCCAGCATTTT
CASSRSTGTQPQHF
>.|TRBJ1-5|13|TRBD1|TRBV2
TGTGCCAGCAGGGTGGAACAGGGGCAGCCCCAGCATTTT
CASRVEQGQPQHF
>.|TRBJ2-1|18|.|TRBV11-2
TGTGCCAGCAGCTCACCACTCGTTGGCGGGTTGGGTAGGAATGAGCAGTTCTTC
CASSSPLVGGLGRNEQFF
>once|TRBJ2-1|12|.|TRBV7-9
TGTGCCAGCAGCTTATCATTGAATGAGCAGTTCTTC
CASSLSLNEQFF
>.|TRBJ1-5|15|.|TRBV19
TGTGCCAGTAGGGGCGGACTCAATAGCAATCAGCCCCAGCATTTT
CASRGGLNSNQPQHF
>.|TRBJ2-6|15|.|TRBV28
TGTGCCAGCAGTTTAGCCAGCTCTGGGGCCAACGTCCTGACTTTC
CASSLASSGANVLTF
>.|TRBJ2-1|16|TRBD2|TRBV3-1/TRBV3-2
TGTGCCAGCAGCCAAGGGGAAGCGGGAGGCTACAATGAGCAGTTCTTC
CASSQGEAGGYNEQFF
>.|TRBJ2-1|12|TRBD1|TRBV29-1
TGCAGCGTTGAAAGTCCCGGGACAGGGGGGTTCTTC
CSVESPGTGGFF
>.|TRBJ2-1|14|.|TRBV2
TGTGCCAGCAGTGAAGCGCCCGGGGTCGGGGAGCAGTTCTTC
CASSEAPGVGEQFF
>.|TRBJ1-2|14|.|TRBV28
TGTGCCAGCAGTTTATCACGGGGACTCGGGGGCTACACCTTC
CASSLSRGLGGYTF
>.|TRBJ1-1|13|TRBD1|TRBV6-2/TRBV6-3
TGTGCCAGCAGTTACCGGGACAGAGATGAAGCTTTCTTT
CASSYRDRDEAFF
>.|TRBJ2-6|15|.|TRBV6-5
TGTGCCAGCAGGCAGGTTTCTTCTGGGGCCAACGTCCTGACTTTC
CASRQVSSGANVLTF
>.|TRBJ1-2|15|TRBD1|TRBV28
TGTGCCAGCAGTCCTTCGACAGGGGGCGGCTATGGCTACACCTTC
CASSPSTGGGYGYTF
>.|TRBJ1-2|15|.|TRBV28
TGTGCCAGCGAGAACGAAGCCGACTACCTTAGTCGCTACACCTTC
CASENEADYLSRYTF
>.|TRBJ2-3|18|.|TRBV7-2
TGTGCCAGCAGCTTAGCAAGGGGGTCACGGGCTGGCACAGATACGCAGTATTTT
CASSLARGSRAGTDTQYF
>.|TRBJ2-7|15|TRBD1|TRBV6-1
TGTGCCAGCAGTGAAGTAGGACAGGGGGCTTTCGAGCAGTACTTC
CASSEVGQGAFEQYF
>.|TRBJ1-1|11|.|TRBV20-1
TGCAGTGCTAAAGGTTGGGCTGAAGCTTTCTTT
CSAKGWAEAFF
>.|TRBJ1-2|12|TRBD1|TRBV6-6
TGTGCCAGCAGTTCGGACAGGGGACGGTACACCTTC
CASSSDRGRYTF
>.|TRBJ1-2|15|TRBD1|TRBV4-1
TGCGCCAGCAGCCCGGGGAGGACAGGGACCGCTGGCTACACCTTC
CASSPGRTGTAGYTF
>.|TRBJ2-1|16|.|TRBV5-6
TGTGCCAGCAGCTTGGTGGCCGACAGCTCCTACAATGAGCAGTTCTTC
CASSLVADSSYNEQFF